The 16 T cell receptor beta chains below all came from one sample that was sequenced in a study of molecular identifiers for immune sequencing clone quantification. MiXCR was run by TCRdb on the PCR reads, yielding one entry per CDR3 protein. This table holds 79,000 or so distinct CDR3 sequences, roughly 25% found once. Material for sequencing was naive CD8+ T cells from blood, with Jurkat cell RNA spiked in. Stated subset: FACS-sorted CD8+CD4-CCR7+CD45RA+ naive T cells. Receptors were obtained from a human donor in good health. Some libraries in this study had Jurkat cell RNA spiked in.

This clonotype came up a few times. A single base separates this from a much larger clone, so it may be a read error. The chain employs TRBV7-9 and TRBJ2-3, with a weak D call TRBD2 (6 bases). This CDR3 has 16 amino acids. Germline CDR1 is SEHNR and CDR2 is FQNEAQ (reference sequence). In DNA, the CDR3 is TGTGGCAGCAGCTTAGTTGGCGGGATGGTACGAGATACGCAGTATTTT. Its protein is CGSSLVGGMVRDTQYF.

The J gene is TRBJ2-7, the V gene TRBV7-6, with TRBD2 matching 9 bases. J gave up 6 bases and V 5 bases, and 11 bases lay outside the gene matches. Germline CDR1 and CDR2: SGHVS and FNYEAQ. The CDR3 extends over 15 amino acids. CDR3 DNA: TGTGCCAGCAGCCAGCTCGGCGGGGGGGCGGGCGAGCAGTACTTC. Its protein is CASSQLGGGAGEQYF.

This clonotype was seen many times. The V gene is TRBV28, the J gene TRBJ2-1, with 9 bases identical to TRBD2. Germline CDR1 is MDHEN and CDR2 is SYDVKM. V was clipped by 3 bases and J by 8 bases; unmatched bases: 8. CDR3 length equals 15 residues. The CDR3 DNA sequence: TGTGCCAGCAGTTTCTTAGCGGGAGCGGGGGATGAGCAGTTCTTC. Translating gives CASSFLAGAGDEQFF. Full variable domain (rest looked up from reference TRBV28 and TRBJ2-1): DVKVTQSSRYLVKRTGEKVFLECVQDMDHENMFWYRQDPGLGLRLIYFSYDVKMKEKGDIPEGYSVSREKKERFSLILESASTNQTSMYLCASSFLAGAGDEQFFGPGTRLTVL.

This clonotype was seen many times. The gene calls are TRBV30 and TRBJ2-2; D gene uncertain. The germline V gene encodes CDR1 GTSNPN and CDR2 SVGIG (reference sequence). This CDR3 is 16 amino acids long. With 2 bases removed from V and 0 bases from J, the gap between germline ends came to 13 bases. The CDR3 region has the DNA TGTGCCTGGAGTTCCTTTGACCCCCCGAACACCGGGGAGCTGTTTTTT. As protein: CAWSSFDPPNTGELFF.

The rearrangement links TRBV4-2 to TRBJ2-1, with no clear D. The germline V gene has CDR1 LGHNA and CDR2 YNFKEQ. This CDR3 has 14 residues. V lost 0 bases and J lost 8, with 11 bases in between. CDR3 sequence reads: CASSQDSEQDEQFF. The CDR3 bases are TGTGCCAGCAGCCAAGATTCGGAGCAAGATGAGCAGTTCTTC.

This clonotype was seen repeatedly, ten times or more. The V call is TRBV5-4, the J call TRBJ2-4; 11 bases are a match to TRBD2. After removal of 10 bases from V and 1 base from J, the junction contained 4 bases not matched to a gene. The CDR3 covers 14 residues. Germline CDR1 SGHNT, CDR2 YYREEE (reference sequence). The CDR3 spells CAFSGREAKNIQYF. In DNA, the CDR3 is TGTGCCTTTAGCGGGAGGGAGGCCAAAAACATTCAGTACTTC. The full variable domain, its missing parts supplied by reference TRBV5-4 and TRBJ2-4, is ETGVTQSPTHLIKTRGQQVTLRCSSQSGHNTVSWYQQALGQGPQFIFQYYREEENGRGNFPPRFSGLQFPNYSSELNVNALELDDSALYLCAFSGREAKNIQYFGAGTRLSVL.

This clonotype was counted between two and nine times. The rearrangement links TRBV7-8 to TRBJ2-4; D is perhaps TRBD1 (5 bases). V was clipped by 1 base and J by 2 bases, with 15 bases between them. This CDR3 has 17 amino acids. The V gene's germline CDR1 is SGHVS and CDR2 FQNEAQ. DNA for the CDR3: TGTGCCAGCAGCTTAGGTGTAGCAGGGTCATCCAAAAACATTCAGTACTTC. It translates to CASSLGVAGSSKNIQYF.

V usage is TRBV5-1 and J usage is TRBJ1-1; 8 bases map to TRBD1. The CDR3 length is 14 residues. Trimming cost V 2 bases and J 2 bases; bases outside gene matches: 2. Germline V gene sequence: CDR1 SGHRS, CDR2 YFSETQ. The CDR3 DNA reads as TGCGCCAGCAGCTTTGACAGGGGTAACACTGAAGCTTTCTTT. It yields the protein CASSFDRGNTEAFF.

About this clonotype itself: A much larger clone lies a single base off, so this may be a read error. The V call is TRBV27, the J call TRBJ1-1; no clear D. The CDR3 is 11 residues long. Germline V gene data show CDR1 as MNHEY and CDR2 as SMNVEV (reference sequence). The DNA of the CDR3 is TGTGCCAGCGGGCATTCCCTTGAAGCTGTCTTT. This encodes CASGHSLEAVF.

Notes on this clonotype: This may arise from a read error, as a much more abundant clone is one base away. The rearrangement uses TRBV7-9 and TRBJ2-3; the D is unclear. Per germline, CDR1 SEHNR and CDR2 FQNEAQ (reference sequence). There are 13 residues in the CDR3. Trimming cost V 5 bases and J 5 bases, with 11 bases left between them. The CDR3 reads CASSVRAGDTQYF. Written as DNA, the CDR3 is TGTGCCAGCAGCGTCCGGGCCGGAGATACGCAGTATTTT.

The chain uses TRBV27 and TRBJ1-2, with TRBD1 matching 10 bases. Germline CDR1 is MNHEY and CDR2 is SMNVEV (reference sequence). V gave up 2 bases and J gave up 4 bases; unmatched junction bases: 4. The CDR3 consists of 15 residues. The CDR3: CASSLRGQGFYGYTF. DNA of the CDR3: TGTGCCAGCAGTTTAAGGGGACAGGGGTTCTATGGCTACACCTTC.

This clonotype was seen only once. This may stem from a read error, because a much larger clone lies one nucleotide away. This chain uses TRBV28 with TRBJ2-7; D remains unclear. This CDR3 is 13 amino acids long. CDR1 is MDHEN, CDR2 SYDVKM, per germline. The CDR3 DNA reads TGTGCCTCATTGTCGGGTAACGCCTACGGGCAGTACTTC. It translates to CASLSGNAYGQYF.

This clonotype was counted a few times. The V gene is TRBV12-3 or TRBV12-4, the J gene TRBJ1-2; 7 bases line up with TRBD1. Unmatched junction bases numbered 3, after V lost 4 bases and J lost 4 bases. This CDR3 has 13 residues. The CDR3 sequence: CASSSTGFYGYTF. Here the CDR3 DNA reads TGTGCCAGCAGTTCGACAGGGTTCTATGGCTACACCTTC.

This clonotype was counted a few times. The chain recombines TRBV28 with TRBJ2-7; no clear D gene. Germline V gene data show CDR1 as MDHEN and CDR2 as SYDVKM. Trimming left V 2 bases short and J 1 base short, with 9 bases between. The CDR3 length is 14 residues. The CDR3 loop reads CASSLVLGSYEQYF. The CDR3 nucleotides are TGTGCCAGCAGTTTAGTTCTAGGGTCCTACGAGCAGTACTTC.

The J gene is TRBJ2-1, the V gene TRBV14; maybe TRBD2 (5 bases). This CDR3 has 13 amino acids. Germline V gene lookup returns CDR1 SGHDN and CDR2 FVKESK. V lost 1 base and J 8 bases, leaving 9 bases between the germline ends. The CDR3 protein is CASSQGTPDEQFF. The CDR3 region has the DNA TGTGCCAGCAGCCAAGGGACTCCCGATGAGCAGTTCTTC.

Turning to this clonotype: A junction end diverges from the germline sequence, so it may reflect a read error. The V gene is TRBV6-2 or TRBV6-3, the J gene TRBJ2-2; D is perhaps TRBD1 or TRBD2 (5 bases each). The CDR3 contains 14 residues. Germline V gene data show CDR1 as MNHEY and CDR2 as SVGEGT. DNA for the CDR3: TGTGCCAGCAGCCGGGGCAGCTACACTGGGGAGCTGTTTTTT. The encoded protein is CASSRGSYTGELFF.